The 15 T cell receptor beta chains presented below share a single source sample, sequenced in a study of cytomegalovirus exposure and HLA in healthy donors. With 60 Vbeta and 13 Jbeta primers, the PCR was carried out. Profiling relied on immunoSEQ multiplex PCR, and the TCRdb table lists in-frame clones only, not all of them. There are roughly 160,000 clones in the sample; around four fifths occur only once, and roughly 1.3% lies in the top ten. What was sequenced was PBMCs. The receptors were gathered from a man aged 25 to 40 in good health and CMV-seronegative.

This chain connects TRBV27 to TRBJ1-1, with D perhaps matching TRBD1 (5 bases). V was shortened by 4 bases and J by 2 bases, with 8 bases between the two germline ends. CDR3 length: 13 residues. Germline V gene sequence: CDR1 MNHEY, CDR2 SMNVEV (reference sequence). The CDR3 region has the DNA TGTGCCAGCAGTTCCCAGGGAAACACTGAAGCTTTCTTT. Its protein is CASSSQGNTEAFF.

The chain carries TRBV19 and TRBJ2-3; possibly TRBD2 for D (6 bases). V dropped 6 bases and J dropped 0 bases, with 16 bases sitting between them. CDR3 length: 16 amino acids. Looked up from germline, CDR1 is LNHDA and CDR2 is SQIVND (reference sequence). CDR3 in amino acids: CASRSGLASSTDTQYF. CDR3 nucleotide sequence: TGTGCCAGTAGATCAGGGCTAGCGAGCAGCACAGATACGCAGTATTTT. The full variable domain, completed using reference TRBV19 and TRBJ2-3, is DGGITQSPKYLFRKEGQNVTLSCEQNLNHDAMYWYRQDPGQGLRLIYYSQIVNDFQKGDIAEGYSVSREKKESFPLTVTSAQKNPTAFYLCASRSGLASSTDTQYFGPGTRLTVL.

The chain joins TRBV4-3 to TRBJ2-1; perhaps TRBD2 as D (5 bases). Per the germline V gene, CDR1 is LGHNA and CDR2 is YSLEER. This CDR3 comprises 13 residues. Between the trimmed V and J ends, which lost 2 bases and 9 bases, there was a span of 11 bases. The CDR3 sequence: CASSQTPRAEQFF. The CDR3 DNA is TGCGCCAGCAGCCAAACCCCGAGGGCTGAGCAGTTCTTC.

The chain uses TRBV4-2 and TRBJ1-5, with 8 bases matching TRBD1. The CDR3 covers 16 residues. Germline CDR1 is LGHNA and CDR2 is YNFKEQ. The ends lost 0 bases at V and 3 bases at J; junction bases unmatched: 4. For the CDR3, the DNA is TGTGCCAGCAGCCAAGATCTGCAGGGGGCCAATCAGCCCCAGCATTTT. Amino acid sequence: CASSQDLQGANQPQHF.

The chain couples TRBV25-1 to TRBJ1-3, with D tentatively TRBD1 (5 bases). This CDR3 spans 16 amino acids. CDR1 and CDR2 (germline): MGHDK, SYGVNS. The V end was cut by 0 bases, the J end by 2 bases, with 11 bases between. CDR3: CASSEYWQGPGNTIYF. CDR3 nucleotides: TGTGCCAGCAGTGAATATTGGCAGGGCCCTGGAAACACCATATATTTT.

The CDR3 spells CASRLDRATNEKLFF. The CDR3 bases are TGTGCCAGCAGATTGGACAGGGCAACTAATGAAAAACTGTTTTTT. This chain connects TRBV7-8 to TRBJ1-4; TRBD1 matches 8 bases. V gave up 6 bases and J gave up 0 bases; unmatched junction bases: 3. CDR3 length: 15 amino acids. Germline V CDR1 and CDR2: SGHVS, FQNEAQ. Looking up the rest from reference TRBV7-8 and TRBJ1-4 gives the full variable domain: GAGVSQSPRYKVAKRGQDVALRCDPISGHVSLFWYQQALGQGPEFLTYFQNEAQLDKSGLPSDRFFAERPEGSVSTLKIQRTQQEDSAVYLCASRLDRATNEKLFFGSGTQLSVL.

In nucleotides, the CDR3 is TGTGCCAGCAGACTAACAGGGGGCCCTTACAATGAGCAGTTCTTC. Translated, it gives CASRLTGGPYNEQFF. The chain recombines TRBV14 with TRBJ2-1, with 9 bases aligning to TRBD1. This CDR3 has 15 amino acids. V trimming: 6 bases; J trimming: 4 bases; junction bases outside the gene matches: 7. Germline values: CDR1 SGHDN, CDR2 FVKESK.

This clone was seen more than once but under ten times. The chain has TRBV4-2 and TRBJ2-7, with 8 bases that match TRBD2. This CDR3 has 16 residues. V shed 3 bases and J 1 base; nucleotides not matched to a gene: 8. CDR1 LGHNA and CDR2 YNFKEQ come from the germline V gene. CDR3 loop: CASSQVTSVGSYEQYF. CDR3 DNA sequence: TGTGCCAGCAGCCAGGTGACTAGCGTGGGATCCTACGAGCAGTACTTC.

This clone showed up just a few times. The chain couples TRBV10-3 to TRBJ1-2; D unresolved. Germline CDR1 reads ENHRY; CDR2 reads SYGVKD. The CDR3 loop spans 13 amino acids. V lost 10 bases and J lost 0, with 12 bases in between. This CDR3 reads CATTTRANYGYTF. CDR3 nucleotide sequence: TGTGCCACTACTACTAGAGCTAACTATGGCTACACCTTC.

This rearrangement joins TRBV30 to TRBJ1-4; 8 nucleotides match TRBD1. The junction had 5 bases not matched to a gene; V was cut back by 6 bases and J by 8 bases. The CDR3 spans 12 residues. Germline loops: CDR1 GTSNPN, CDR2 SVGIG (reference sequence). In DNA, the CDR3 is TGTGCCTGTGGGGCAGGGGGCGAAAAACTGTTTTTT. Its protein is CACGAGGEKLFF.

This chain connects TRBV28 to TRBJ1-5, with 7 bases matching TRBD1. This CDR3 comprises 14 residues. Looked up from germline, CDR1 is MDHEN and CDR2 is SYDVKM. J was trimmed by 6 bases and V by 6 bases; bases with no gene match: 8. CDR3 DNA: TGTGCCAGCAGCCGACAGGGTGGTAGTCAGCCCCAGCATTTT. Protein sequence: CASSRQGGSQPQHF.

This clone was detected only once. The rearrangement links TRBV7-2 to TRBJ2-5, with 9 nucleotides matching TRBD2. Germline V gene sequence: CDR1 SGHTA, CDR2 FQGNSA. This CDR3 comprises 16 residues. The junction had 6 bases not matched to a gene; V was cut back by 2 bases and J by 2 bases. The CDR3 protein is CASSLWASGEQETQYF. DNA of the CDR3: TGTGCCAGCAGCTTATGGGCTAGCGGGGAACAAGAGACCCAGTACTTC.

This chain connects TRBV28 to TRBJ2-7, with 10 bases that match TRBD1. The CDR3 runs 15 residues. After removal of 6 bases from V and 5 bases from J, the junction contained 10 bases not matched to a gene. Germline lookup yields CDR1 MDHEN and CDR2 SYDVKM. The CDR3, as DNA: TGTGCCAGCAGCCGAACCGGGACAGGGGTCCACGAGCAGTACTTC. Its protein product is CASSRTGTGVHEQYF.

The chain is built from TRBV19 and TRBJ2-1; 13 bases map to TRBD2. The CDR3 is 16 amino acids. Per germline, CDR1 LNHDA and CDR2 SQIVND (reference sequence). V lost 4 bases, J lost 4 bases, and 4 bases stayed unmatched. The CDR3 DNA sequence: TGTGCCAGTAGTACCCCACTAGCGGGAGGGTACAATGAGCAGTTCTTC. Translating it yields CASSTPLAGGYNEQFF.

The chain carries TRBV25-1 and TRBJ1-1; no clear D. CDR1 is MGHDK, CDR2 SYGVNS, per germline. The CDR3 totals 14 residues. V dropped 2 bases and J dropped 1 base, with 8 bases sitting between them. The CDR3 sequence: CASSEGPGNTEAFF. The CDR3 DNA reads as TGTGCCAGCAGTGAAGGCCCAGGGAACACTGAAGCTTTCTTT. The complete variable domain, with remaining parts taken from reference TRBV25-1 and TRBJ1-1, reads EADIYQTPRYLVIGTGKKITLECSQTMGHDKMYWYQQDPGMELHLIHYSYGVNSTEKGDLSSESTVSRIRTEHFPLTLESARPSHTSQYLCASSEGPGNTEAFFGQGTRLTVV.